These T cell receptor beta chains were read from a single sample in a study of T-cell reconstitution after alpha-beta-depleted transplantation in children. In TCRdb, the PCR reads were re-called with MiXCR into one record per CDR3 protein. Here the sample spans about 400,000 distinct CDR3 sequences, less than 15% being singletons. Material: PBMCs, obtained from the stem cell graft. Receptors originate from a human donor who donated a stem cell graft to a child with Fanconi anemia. CDR3s include the opening cysteine and the closing phenylalanine or tryptophan. A D gene is named only where the DNA matches it firmly. A clone size is listed for some rows: how often the clone was seen (once, few, many), or a class if it is expanded.

CDR3: CASSPTSGGTQETQYF
DNA: TGTGCCAGCAGCCCGACTAGCGGGGGAACACAAGAGACCCAGTACTTC
V: TRBV3-1
size: once
D: TRBD2
J: TRBJ2-5

CDR3: CASRSGGYTDTQYF
DNA: TGTGCCAGTCGGAGCGGGGGATACACAGATACGCAGTATTTT
V: TRBV7-2
size: NA
D: TRBD2
J: TRBJ2-3

CDR3: CSVTRATGIQETQYF
DNA: TGCAGCGTTACCCGGGCCACTGGGATCCAAGAGACCCAGTACTTC
V: TRBV29-1
size: few
D: NA
J: TRBJ2-5

CDR3: CSARTGLGTEAFF
DNA: TGCAGTGCTAGAACAGGGCTGGGCACTGAAGCTTTCTTT
V: TRBV20-1
size: few
D: NA
J: TRBJ1-1

CDR3: CASSQVGGTVYEQYF
DNA: TGTGCCAGCAGCCAGGTGGGGGGGACAGTCTACGAGCAGTACTTC
V: TRBV11-2
size: NA
D: NA
J: TRBJ2-7

CDR3: CSAMDRGSTDTQYF
DNA: TGCAGTGCTATGGACAGGGGGAGCACAGATACGCAGTATTTT
V: TRBV20-1
size: once
D: TRBD1
J: TRBJ2-3

CDR3: CASSSPGRTNGYTF
DNA: TGCGCCAGCAGCTCCCCAGGGCGGACGAATGGCTACACCTTC
V: TRBV5-1
size: NA
D: NA
J: TRBJ1-2

CDR3: CSAPQGQDTDTQYF
DNA: TGCAGTGCTCCTCAGGGACAGGATACAGATACGCAGTATTTT
V: TRBV20-1
size: NA
D: TRBD1
J: TRBJ2-3

CDR3: CASSSVNTGELFF
DNA: TGTGCCAGCAGCTCCGTAAACACCGGGGAGCTGTTTTTT
V: TRBV7-3
size: many
D: NA
J: TRBJ2-2

CDR3: CASSLKSASYEQYF
DNA: TGTGCCAGCAGTTTAAAGTCCGCTTCCTACGAGCAGTACTTC
V: TRBV27
size: few
D: NA
J: TRBJ2-7

CDR3: CANRANGDTGELFF
DNA: TGTGCCAATAGGGCCAATGGGGACACCGGGGAGCTGTTTTTT
V: TRBV6-2/TRBV6-3
size: NA
D: NA
J: TRBJ2-2

CDR3: CASSYGQGASGNTIYF
DNA: TGTGCCAGCAGTTACGGACAGGGGGCCTCTGGAAACACCATATATTTT
V: TRBV6-5
size: NA
D: TRBD1
J: TRBJ1-3

CDR3: CASSSPWNEQFF
DNA: TGTGCCAGCAGTTCCCCATGGAATGAGCAGTTCTTC
V: TRBV28
size: few
D: NA
J: TRBJ2-1

CDR3: CASSFRGAKNIQYF
DNA: TGTGCCAGCAGTTTTCGCGGGGCCAAAAACATTCAGTACTTC
V: TRBV6-2/TRBV6-3
size: NA
D: NA
J: TRBJ2-4

CDR3: CASSQRDSNYGYTF
DNA: TGCGCCAGCAGCCAACGGGACAGCAACTATGGCTACACCTTC
V: TRBV4-1
size: NA
D: TRBD1
J: TRBJ1-2

CDR3: CASSQDVFAQREAFF
DNA: TGCGCCAGCAGCCAAGACGTCTTTGCGCAGCGAGAAGCTTTCTTT
V: TRBV4-3
size: NA
D: NA
J: TRBJ1-1

CDR3: CASSSSGEQFF
DNA: TGTGCCAGCAGTTCGAGCGGTGAGCAGTTCTTC
V: TRBV2
size: NA
D: NA
J: TRBJ2-1

CDR3: CASSMDLTDTQYF
DNA: TGTGCCAGCAGCATGGACCTCACAGATACGCAGTATTTT
V: TRBV6-1
size: NA
D: NA
J: TRBJ2-3